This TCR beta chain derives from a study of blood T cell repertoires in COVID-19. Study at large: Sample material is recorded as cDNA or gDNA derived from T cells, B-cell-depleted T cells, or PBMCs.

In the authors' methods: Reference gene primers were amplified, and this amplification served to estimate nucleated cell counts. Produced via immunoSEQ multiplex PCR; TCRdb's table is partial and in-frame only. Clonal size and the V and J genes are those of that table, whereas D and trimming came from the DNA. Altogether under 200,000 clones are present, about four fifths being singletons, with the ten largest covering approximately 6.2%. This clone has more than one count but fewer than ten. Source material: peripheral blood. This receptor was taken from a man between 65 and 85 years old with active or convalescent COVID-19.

The CDR3 region is CASRFQGLGETQYF. CDR3 nucleotide sequence: TGTGCCAGCAGATTCCAGGGTCTCGGAGAGACCCAGTACTTC. V usage is TRBV28 and J usage is TRBJ2-5; D possibly corresponds to TRBD1 (5 bases). Trimming shortened V by 6 bases and J by 4 bases, and 15 bases separated the two germline ends. Germline loops: CDR1 MDHEN, CDR2 SYDVKM. The CDR3 has 14 residues.